Shown below are 5 T cell receptor beta chains from a single sample sequenced in a study of early T cells in non-severe SARS-CoV-2 infection. Using its own MiXCR run on the 5' RACE reads, TCRdb lists one record per CDR3 protein. The data contain tens of thousands of distinct CDR3 sequences, around 5.2% of them seen just once; the ten biggest clones take up 3.5%. The sequenced sample was whole blood. The receptors shown here come from an adult who was a healthcare worker with PCR-confirmed SARS-CoV-2 infection or an uninfected control (not recorded which).

This clonotype has more than one count but fewer than ten. The chain has TRBV13 and TRBJ2-7; 8 bases agree with TRBD1. The CDR3 consists of 14 residues. The V gene end was trimmed by 5 bases and the J gene end by 4 bases; junction bases not matched to a gene: 7. Germline V CDR1 and CDR2: PRHDT, FYEKMQ (reference sequence). The CDR3 reads CASSPTGDHYEQYF. DNA of the CDR3: TGTGCCAGCAGCCCGACAGGGGACCATTACGAGCAGTACTTC. Based on the CDR3 plus reference TRBV13 and TRBJ2-7, the full variable domain is AAGVIQSPRHLIKEKRETATLKCYPIPRHDTVYWYQQGPGQDPQFLISFYEKMQSDKGSIPDRFSAQQFSDYHSELNMSSLELGDSALYFCASSPTGDHYEQYFGPGTRLTVT.

This clonotype was recorded at least ten times. The V gene is TRBV12-3 or TRBV12-4, the J gene TRBJ2-5; D is undetermined. The CDR3 consists of 14 residues. Trimming took off 2 bases at V and 1 base at J, with 8 bases between the two ends. This CDR3 is CASSLRQIQETQYF. The CDR3 DNA reads as TGTGCCAGCAGTTTACGTCAGATCCAAGAGACCCAGTACTTC.

This clonotype showed up many times. The CDR3 loop reads CATNSGRESAQYF. In DNA form, the CDR3 reads TGTGCCACCAATTCGGGCCGGGAGTCGGCGCAGTATTTT. V and J are TRBV24-1 and TRBJ2-3, with D possibly being TRBD2 (6 bases). The germline V gene has CDR1 KGHDR and CDR2 SFDVKD. The CDR3 is 13 residues long. V lost 8 bases and J 10 bases, leaving 18 bases between the germline ends.

This clonotype was seen only a few times. This chain joins TRBV14 and TRBJ1-3, with unresolved D. The CDR3 runs to 14 residues. With 4 bases removed from V and 6 bases from J, the gap between germline ends came to 13 bases. Germline loops: CDR1 SGHDN, CDR2 FVKESK. CDR3 loop: CASSLITGLNTIYF. The CDR3 DNA reads as TGTGCCAGCAGCCTTATTACGGGATTAAACACCATATATTTT.

This clonotype was counted many times. The chain carries TRBV20-1 and TRBJ1-1, with D uncertain. This CDR3 comprises 12 residues. CDR1 and CDR2 (germline): DFQATT, SNEGSKA (reference sequence). V shed 3 bases and J shed 1 base, with 6 bases lying between them. The CDR3: CSASPQNTEAFF. CDR3 sequence (DNA): TGCAGTGCTAGCCCCCAGAACACTGAAGCTTTCTTT.